This T cell receptor beta chain appears in the sequencing data of a study of a mutant IDH1 vaccine in newly diagnosed glioma. This clone appeared once. Antigen specificity is unknown. Time point in this sample: week 47, end of study. With topical imiquimod, each dose of the vaccine consisted of 300 ug of mutant IDH1 20-mer peptide. Some clones are missing from TCRdb's copy, which holds only in-frame ones; the method was immunoSEQ multiplex PCR. The data hold roughly 86,000 clones, with about 90% observed a single time. Germline CDR1 is KGHSH and CDR2 is LQKENI. V lost 2 bases, J lost 12 bases, and 17 bases lay in between. The CDR3 runs 13 residues.

This TCR came from a woman aged 45-65 years with glioma. Source: PBMCs, taken from a glioma patient whose treatment included an IDH1 peptide vaccine. The chain is built from TRBV18 and TRBJ2-7, with TRBD1 as a possible D gene (6 bases). The CDR3 sequence: CASSPNRDTSGYF. The CDR3 nucleotides are TGTGCCAGCTCACCAAACCGGGACACCTCTGGGTACTTC.